This entry lists 14 T cell receptor beta chains sequenced from one sample in a study of OX40 agonist ivuxolimab in advanced cancers. Data came from immunoSEQ multiplex PCR; TCRdb stores just in-frame clones and leaves some out. Among about 35,000 clones listed, nearly 85% were seen once. This specimen was CD4+ or CD8+ T cells sorted from blood, taken in a trial of the OX40 agonist ivuxolimab. These receptors originate from an adult with an advanced solid tumor such as melanoma, head and neck, liver or kidney cancer.

The chain employs TRBV5-4 and TRBJ1-6; 8 positions agree with TRBD1. This CDR3 has 16 amino acids. V lost 1 base to trimming and J lost 7 bases; unmatched junction nucleotides: 7. Germline CDR1 and CDR2: SGHNT and YYREEE (reference sequence). The DNA for the CDR3 is TGTGCCAGCAGCTTGTCTCTACAGGGGGGCAATTCACCCCTCCACTTT. Its translation: CASSLSLQGGNSPLHF. Full variable domain (outside the CDR3, taken from reference TRBV5-4 and TRBJ1-6): ETGVTQSPTHLIKTRGQQVTLRCSSQSGHNTVSWYQQALGQGPQFIFQYYREEENGRGNFPPRFSGLQFPNYSSELNVNALELDDSALYLCASSLSLQGGNSPLHFGNGTRLTVT.

The rearrangement uses TRBV30 and TRBJ1-1, with unresolved D. Germline V lookup: CDR1 GTSNPN, CDR2 SVGIG (reference sequence). The CDR3 spans 11 residues. CDR3 sequence: CGYSANTEAFF. In nucleotides, the CDR3 is TGTGGGTACAGCGCTAACACTGAAGCTTTCTTT.

The chain uses TRBV6-4 and TRBJ1-5, with TRBD1 matching over 7 bases. The CDR3 is 20 amino acids. J lost 2 bases, V lost 0 bases, and 16 bases had no gene match. Germline CDR1 MRHNA, CDR2 SNTAGT. DNA for the CDR3: TGTGCCAGCAGTGACTCGAAAGGGGGCAAAGGCCTATCGCGCAATCAGCCCCAGCATTTT. This codes for CASSDSKGGKGLSRNQPQHF.

The chain is built from TRBV7-9 and TRBJ2-7; D may be TRBD1 (6 bases). Between the trimmed V and J ends, which lost 8 bases and 0 bases, there was a span of 14 bases. Germline CDR1 SEHNR, CDR2 FQNEAQ (reference sequence). The length of the CDR3 is 14 residues. The CDR3 sequence: CASGPTGSSYEQYF. The CDR3 DNA sequence: TGTGCCAGCGGTCCTACAGGGAGCTCCTACGAGCAGTACTTC.

The chain carries TRBV19 and TRBJ1-1; 7 bases match TRBD1. The CDR3 spans 14 residues. CDR1 is LNHDA, CDR2 SQIVND, per germline (reference sequence). V was clipped by 3 bases and J by 2 bases; unmatched bases: 3. The CDR3 loop is CASSMTGINTEAFF. DNA for the CDR3: TGTGCCAGTAGTATGACAGGGATTAACACTGAAGCTTTCTTT.

This sequence joins TRBV5-5 and TRBJ2-3; tentative D call: TRBD2 (5 bases). This CDR3 has 16 amino acids. Germline V gene data show CDR1 as SGHKS and CDR2 as YYEKEE (reference sequence). The V gene lost 4 bases and the J gene lost 1 base, with 16 bases spanning the gap. The CDR3 spells CASSQDQGSGTDTQYF. CDR3 nucleotides: TGTGCCAGCAGCCAAGATCAAGGTAGCGGCACAGATACGCAGTATTTT.

This rearrangement joins TRBV5-1 to TRBJ2-1; TRBD2 matches at 11 bases. This CDR3 comprises 20 residues. Germline V gives CDR1 SGHRS, CDR2 YFSETQ. Trimming at V came to 3 bases and at J to 3 bases, leaving 17 bases not matched to a gene. The CDR3 reads CASSSSRVTSGSGSYNEQFF. DNA for the CDR3: TGCGCCAGCAGCTCCTCCCGGGTAACTAGCGGGAGTGGTAGCTACAATGAGCAGTTCTTC.

The chain uses TRBV5-5 and TRBJ2-6; either TRBD1 or TRBD2 may supply D (5 bases each). CDR3 size: 16 residues. The V end lost 5 bases, the J end lost 0 bases, and 12 bases lay between the germline ends. Germline assignment: CDR1 SGHKS and CDR2 YYEKEE (reference sequence). The CDR3 nucleotides are TGTGCCAGCAGAATCGGGGCCCACTCTGGGGCCAACGTCCTGACTTTC. This sequence encodes CASRIGAHSGANVLTF.

The chain employs TRBV11-2 and TRBJ2-5; the match to TRBD2 covers 15 bases. CDR1 is SGHAT, CDR2 FQNNGV, per germline. The ends lost 5 bases at V and 4 bases at J; junction bases unmatched: 11. The length of the CDR3 is 18 residues. The CDR3 is CASSLGLAGGAGGETQYF. The CDR3 nucleotides are TGTGCCAGCAGCCTGGGACTAGCGGGAGGCGCGGGAGGAGAGACCCAGTACTTC.

The sample holds a few counts of this clone. The chain links TRBV9 to TRBJ2-2; 8 nucleotides align to TRBD2. J gave up 6 bases and V 6 bases, and 19 bases lay outside the gene matches. CDR1 is SGDLS and CDR2 is YYNGEE in the germline V gene. There are 18 residues in the CDR3. Here the CDR3 DNA reads TGTGCCAGCACGCGTAGCGTTGGGCTAGCGGGTGGGGCCGGGGAGCTGTTTTTT. This encodes CASTRSVGLAGGAGELFF.

The rearrangement joins TRBV7-3 to TRBJ2-2; D might be TRBD2 (5 bases). The CDR3 extends over 16 amino acids. V was clipped by 2 bases and J by 7 bases, with 17 bases between them. Per the germline V gene, CDR1 is SGHTA and CDR2 is FQGTGA. CDR3 loop: CASSLGLATAGGELFF. In DNA, the CDR3 is TGTGCCAGCAGCTTAGGTTTGGCCACCGCGGGCGGGGAGCTGTTTTTT. Drawing the rest from reference TRBV7-3 and TRBJ2-2, the complete variable domain is GAGVSQTPSNKVTEKGKYVELRCDPISGHTALYWYRQSLGQGPEFLIYFQGTGAADDSGLPNDRFFAVRPEGSVSTLKIQRTERGDSAVYLCASSLGLATAGGELFFGEGSRLTVL.

This chain connects TRBV9 to TRBJ2-3; TRBD2 matches 8 bases. Unmatched junction bases numbered 11, after V lost 3 bases and J lost 2 bases. This CDR3 region has 17 residues. Germline V gives CDR1 SGDLS, CDR2 YYNGEE. The CDR3 DNA is TGTGCCAGCAGCGCCCCCGGCCGGGGGGGCTACACAGATACGCAGTATTTT. It specifies CASSAPGRGGYTDTQYF. The full variable domain, its missing parts supplied by reference TRBV9 and TRBJ2-3, is DSGVTQTPKHLITATGQRVTLRCSPRSGDLSVYWYQQSLDQGLQFLIQYYNGEERAKGNILERFSAQQFPDLHSELNLSSLELGDSALYFCASSAPGRGGYTDTQYFGPGTRLTVL.

This clone has just a few counts. The rearrangement uses TRBV7-9 and TRBJ1-2; D uncertain. The CDR3 totals 11 residues. Per germline, CDR1 SEHNR and CDR2 FQNEAQ (reference sequence). V dropped 5 bases and J dropped 7 bases, with 8 bases sitting between them. This CDR3 is CASSRTSGYTF. CDR3 DNA: TGTGCCAGCAGCCGAACGTCTGGCTACACCTTC.

The chain links TRBV29-1 to TRBJ2-7; 9 positions match TRBD1. The germline CDR1 and CDR2 sequences are SQVTM and ANQGSEA. V gave up 5 bases and J gave up 5 bases; unmatched junction bases: 4. This CDR3 region has 12 residues. CDR3 protein: CSVRQGGHEQYF. The DNA for the CDR3 is TGCAGCGTTAGACAGGGGGGCCACGAGCAGTACTTC.